Listed here is a single T cell receptor (beta chain). Germline assignment: CDR1 SGHRS and CDR2 YFSETQ. The CDR3 runs to 13 residues. The V end was cut by 0 bases, the J end by 7 bases, with 8 bases between. The source of the sample is a study of control samples from healthy donors and cancer patients. TCRdb's table, derived via immunoSEQ multiplex PCR, lists solely in-frame clones and lacks some. The sample includes about 20,000 clones, 85% to 90% seen only once; the top ten take about 34%. Input material: PBMCs. The chain combines TRBV5-1 with TRBJ1-5, with D possibly matching TRBD1 (6 bases). The TCR sequence derives from a man between 60 and 75 years old with head and neck cancer. In DNA, the CDR3 is TGCGCCAGCAGCTTGGTAGGACAGCAGCCCCAGCATTTT. This gives the protein CASSLVGQQPQHF.